The 13 T cell receptor beta chains below were found in one sample sequenced in a study of blood T cell repertoires in COVID-19. Generated by immunoSEQ multiplex PCR, the TCRdb table keeps only in-frame clones and is missing some. The sample records more than 200,000 clones, about nine tenths being singletons. The specimen sequenced was peripheral blood. Receptors originate from a young man with COVID-19, enrolled during active disease.

V and J are TRBV29-1 and TRBJ2-3; 13 nucleotides align to TRBD2. V gave up 5 bases and J gave up 2 bases; unmatched junction bases: 4. The CDR3 is 15 amino acids. In germline, CDR1 is SQVTM, CDR2 ANQGSEA. The CDR3 loop is CSVTGTSGNTDTQYF. CDR3 nucleotide sequence: TGCAGCGTTACCGGGACTAGCGGGAACACAGATACGCAGTATTTT.

The chain is built from TRBV30 and TRBJ2-7; perhaps TRBD1 as D (6 bases). This CDR3 contains 15 residues. Germline CDR1 reads GTSNPN; CDR2 reads SVGIG (reference sequence). The V gene lost 1 base and the J gene lost 4 bases, with 17 bases spanning the gap. The CDR3 DNA is TGTGCCTGGAGTGCCCTGGGGGCGGTTCAGTACGAGCAGTACTTC. Translated: CAWSALGAVQYEQYF. Looking up the rest from reference TRBV30 and TRBJ2-7 gives the full variable domain: SQTIHQWPATLVQPVGSPLSLECTVEGTSNPNLYWYRQAAGRGLQLLFYSVGIGQISSEVPQNLSASRPQDRQFILSSKKLLLSDSGFYLCAWSALGAVQYEQYFGPGTRLTVT.

This clone was seen a few times. The V and J genes are TRBV27 and TRBJ1-6; D is uncertain. Germline V gene lookup returns CDR1 MNHEY and CDR2 SMNVEV (reference sequence). The CDR3 is 15 amino acids. V was shortened by 5 bases and J by 6 bases, with 14 bases between the two germline ends. CDR3 coding DNA: TGTGCCAGCAGTCAAGACCGGGTCACTAATTCACCCCTCCACTTT. Translating it yields CASSQDRVTNSPLHF.

This clone was detected only once. The rearrangement uses TRBV4-3 and TRBJ1-6; D is perhaps TRBD1 (6 bases). This CDR3 is 17 amino acids long. The germline CDR1 and CDR2 sequences are LGHNA and YSLEER. The V end lost 0 bases, the J end lost 1 base, and 10 bases lay between the germline ends. The CDR3 sequence is CASSQEGGFSYNSPLHF. CDR3 coding DNA: TGCGCCAGCAGCCAAGAAGGGGGATTTTCCTATAATTCACCCCTCCACTTT.

The V and J genes are TRBV7-3 and TRBJ1-1; the D is unclear. The CDR3 contains 12 residues. Trimming pared 6 bases from V and 6 bases from J, leaving 11 bases between. CDR1 and CDR2 from the germline V gene are SGHTA and FQGTGA. CDR3 sequence: CASRPYTPEAFF. The CDR3, as DNA: TGTGCCAGCAGGCCCTATACCCCTGAAGCTTTCTTT.

Here the CDR3 DNA reads TGTGCCAGCAGTGACATTACGGTGACGACTAGATGGAATGAGCAGTTCTTC. Residues: CASSDITVTTRWNEQFF. V and J are TRBV2 and TRBJ2-1; maybe TRBD2 (6 bases). Germline V gene lookup returns CDR1 SNHLY and CDR2 FYNNEI. V was trimmed by 3 bases and J by 7 bases, leaving 22 bases between them. This CDR3 region has 17 residues.

About this clone: Different DNA sequences within this sample yield the same CDR3. V and J are TRBV11-3 and TRBJ2-2, with D tentatively TRBD2 (5 bases). Germline lookup yields CDR1 SGHNT and CDR2 YENEEA. Between the trimmed V and J ends, which lost 5 bases and 5 bases, there was a span of 6 bases. This CDR3 has 12 residues. The CDR3 DNA reads as TGTGCCAGCAGCCCGGGAACCGGGGAGCTGTTTTTT. Encoded protein: CASSPGTGELFF.

The V call is TRBV27, the J call TRBJ2-2, with D perhaps TRBD2 (8 bases). The V gene's germline CDR1 is MNHEY and CDR2 SMNVEV (reference sequence). CDR3 length equals 20 residues. The V and J ends lost 4 bases and 6 bases respectively, with 30 bases between them. The CDR3: CASSSGLVVEVGQAPGELFF. CDR3 bases: TGTGCCAGCAGTTCGGGACTAGTTGTTGAAGTTGGACAGGCTCCCGGGGAGCTGTTTTTT.

The chain is built from TRBV9 and TRBJ1-4; TRBD1 matches at 7 bases. This CDR3 has 16 residues. V dropped 1 base and J dropped 7; count of bases not matched to a gene: 10. Germline V gene sequence: CDR1 SGDLS, CDR2 YYNGEE. CDR3 residues: CASSVTPGGNREKLFF. In DNA, the CDR3 is TGTGCCAGCAGCGTAACTCCAGGGGGGAATCGTGAAAAACTGTTTTTT.

The chain is built from TRBV11-2 and TRBJ1-3, with TRBD1 as a possible D gene (6 bases). The CDR3 has 14 residues. From germline, CDR1 is SGHAT and CDR2 FQNNGV. V lost 8 bases, J lost 4 bases, and 15 bases lay in between. CDR3 amino acids: CASRGASSGNTIYF. DNA of the CDR3: TGTGCCAGCCGGGGGGCATCATCCGGAAACACCATATATTTT.

CDR3 amino acids: CASSPFGAGPMNTEAFF. The CDR3 DNA sequence: TGTGCCAGCTCACCATTTGGGGCGGGGCCCATGAACACTGAAGCTTTCTTT. The chain recombines TRBV18 with TRBJ1-1; TRBD1 might be the D (5 bases). Germline V gene sequence: CDR1 KGHSH, CDR2 LQKENI. Trimming took 2 bases from V and 0 from J, leaving 16 bases between them. The CDR3 has 17 amino acids.

The chain links TRBV10-3 to TRBJ2-5, with TRBD2 matching over 10 bases. Germline CDR1 and CDR2: ENHRY and SYGVKD. V lost 5 bases and J lost 2; bases outside the gene matches: 5. The CDR3 totals 15 residues. The CDR3 bases are TGTGCCATCAGTCCTAGCGGGGGCACACAAGAGACCCAGTACTTC. Translation: CAISPSGGTQETQYF.

The chain uses TRBV12-3 or TRBV12-4 and TRBJ2-2; D is undetermined. Trimming shortened V by 6 bases and J by 3 bases, and 5 bases separated the two germline ends. The CDR3 length is 12 residues. CDR3 sequence: CASRGYTGELFF. CDR3 nucleotides: TGTGCCAGCAGGGGCTACACCGGGGAGCTGTTTTTT.